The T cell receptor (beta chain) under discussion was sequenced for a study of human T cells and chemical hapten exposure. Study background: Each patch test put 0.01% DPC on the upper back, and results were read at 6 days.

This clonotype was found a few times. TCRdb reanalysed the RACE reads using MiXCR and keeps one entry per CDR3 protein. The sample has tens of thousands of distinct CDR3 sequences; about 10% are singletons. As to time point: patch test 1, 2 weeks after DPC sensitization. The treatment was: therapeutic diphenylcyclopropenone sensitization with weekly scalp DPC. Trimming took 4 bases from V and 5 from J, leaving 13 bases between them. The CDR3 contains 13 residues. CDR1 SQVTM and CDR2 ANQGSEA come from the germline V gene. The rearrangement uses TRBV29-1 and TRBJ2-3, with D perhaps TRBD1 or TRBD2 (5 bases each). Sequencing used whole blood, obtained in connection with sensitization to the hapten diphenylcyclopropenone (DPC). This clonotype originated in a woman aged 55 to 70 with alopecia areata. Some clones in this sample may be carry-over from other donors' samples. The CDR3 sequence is CSVGGGAGDTQYF. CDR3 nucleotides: TGCAGCGTTGGGGGCGGCGCGGGAGATACGCAGTATTTT.